The subject of this entry is one T cell receptor (beta chain). Antigen specificity is unknown. TCRdb independently ran MiXCR on the 5' RACE reads; one entry per CDR3 protein. The repertoire holds 50,000 or so distinct CDR3 sequences, with approximately 6.9% as singletons. The sample comes from a study of T cells after yellow fever vaccination. Study-wide results and limits: A faster peak, day 5 versus 15, was reached by the weaker secondary response.

The material sequenced was CD8+ T cells sorted from PBMCs, taken on the day of the first yellow fever vaccination. The receptor's source is a man aged 18 to 29 who received the YFV17D yellow fever vaccine.

CDR3 bases: TGTGCTAGTGGTCCGGGATTAGACTACAGGGGCCACGAGCAGTACTTC. Its translation is CASGPGLDYRGHEQYF. The rearrangement joins TRBV12-5 to TRBJ2-7, with TRBD1 matching 7 bases. The CDR3 extends over 16 amino acids. Trimming took 5 bases from V and 5 from J; bases not matched to a gene: 15. Germline V gene lookup returns CDR1 LGHNT and CDR2 FRNRAP.